Shown below are 13 T cell receptor beta chains from a single sample sequenced in a study of cytomegalovirus exposure and HLA in healthy donors. Sequencing was performed with immunoSEQ multiplex PCR; in TCRdb, only in-frame clones are kept and a portion is missing. The sample lists more than 120,000 clones; around 90% were seen once. Sample: PBMCs. The receptors were gathered from a man younger than 30 in good health and CMV-seropositive.

The chain uses TRBV30 and TRBJ2-7; 10 bases fit TRBD1. This CDR3 region has 15 residues. Germline lookup yields CDR1 GTSNPN and CDR2 SVGIG (reference sequence). Germline trimming cut 1 base from V and 3 bases from J; bases unmatched to any gene: 6. CDR3 region: CAWSAGQGDLYEQYF. The CDR3 DNA reads TGTGCCTGGAGTGCTGGACAGGGGGACCTCTACGAGCAGTACTTC.

This clone was counted a single time. The gene calls are TRBV5-1 and TRBJ2-7; 14 bases agree with TRBD2. CDR3 length: 16 amino acids. Per the germline V gene, CDR1 is SGHRS and CDR2 is YFSETQ. V was pared by 4 bases and J by 7 bases, with 10 bases of the junction left unmatched. In DNA form, the CDR3 reads TGCGCCAGCAGCCAGGGACTAGCGGGAGAGGGCGGGGAGCAGTACTTC. It is translated as CASSQGLAGEGGEQYF.

The chain recombines TRBV7-9 with TRBJ2-3; the D is unclear. Germline-derived CDR1 and CDR2 are SEHNR and FQNEAQ (reference sequence). Trimming stripped 6 bases from V and 0 bases from J, with 10 bases between. CDR3 length equals 14 residues. CDR3 coding DNA: TGTGCCAGCAGGCTGCTACGTAGCACAGATACGCAGTATTTT. It is translated as CASRLLRSTDTQYF.

This clone was counted once. The rearrangement joins TRBV11-2 to TRBJ2-7; 8 bases align to TRBD1. This CDR3 contains 15 residues. The V gene end was trimmed by 5 bases and the J gene end by 4 bases; junction bases not matched to a gene: 10. Germline assignment: CDR1 SGHAT and CDR2 FQNNGV. The CDR3 spells CASSPDRGKVYEQYF. CDR3 nucleotides: TGTGCCAGCAGCCCTGACAGGGGCAAGGTTTACGAGCAGTACTTC.

This chain connects TRBV7-2 to TRBJ2-7, with D hard to call. Germline V gives CDR1 SGHTA, CDR2 FQGNSA. Trimming shortened V by 1 base and J by 2 bases, and 6 bases separated the two germline ends. The CDR3 covers 13 residues. The CDR3 DNA is TGTGCCAGCAGCTTAGTGGCAGCCTACGAGCAGTACTTC. Translation gives CASSLVAAYEQYF.

In this sample, this clone turned up a few times. The V call is TRBV6-5, the J call TRBJ1-1; no definite D call. The germline V and J ends were trimmed by 6 bases and 11 bases, with 16 bases remaining between them. Germline CDR1 is MNHEY and CDR2 is SVGAGI. This CDR3 spans 12 amino acids. CDR3 in DNA: TGTGCCAGCAGCACGGGTTTCATGAGGGCTTTCTTT. As protein: CASSTGFMRAFF.

This clone has only one observation. This sequence joins TRBV29-1 and TRBJ2-3; tentative D call: TRBD2 (7 bases). V was trimmed by 8 bases and J by 5 bases, leaving 17 bases between them. The CDR3 extends over 13 amino acids. Germline V gene data show CDR1 as SQVTM and CDR2 as ANQGSEA. As DNA, the CDR3 is TGCAGCTCCCTGGGGGGGCAGGGAGATACGCAGTATTTT. This encodes CSSLGGQGDTQYF.

This chain uses TRBV5-1 with TRBJ1-2; 7 positions match TRBD1. The CDR3 has 14 amino acids. V shed 6 bases and J 1 base; nucleotides not matched to a gene: 6. Germline V gene sequence: CDR1 SGHRS, CDR2 YFSETQ. Here the CDR3 DNA reads TGCGCCAGCACACCCCAGGGGGGTAACTATGGCTACACCTTC. Translation: CASTPQGGNYGYTF.

The rearrangement joins TRBV18 to TRBJ1-4, with no clear D. Trimming cost V 3 bases and J 6 bases, with 8 bases left between them. Per germline, CDR1 KGHSH and CDR2 LQKENI. This CDR3 has 13 residues. The CDR3 DNA reads as TGTGCCAGCTCACCGCGGGCTGATGAAAAACTGTTTTTT. This codes for CASSPRADEKLFF.

The chain uses TRBV9 and TRBJ2-5; 10 bases map to TRBD2. The germline V gene has CDR1 SGDLS and CDR2 YYNGEE. V lost 4 bases, J lost 4 bases, and 10 bases stayed unmatched. The CDR3 has 16 amino acids. CDR3 amino acids: CASSPRLAGAGETQYF. Here the CDR3 DNA reads TGTGCCAGCAGCCCCCGACTAGCGGGTGCGGGAGAGACCCAGTACTTC.

The chain has TRBV6-1 and TRBJ1-2; the D gene is possibly TRBD1 (5 bases). Germline V lookup: CDR1 MNHNS, CDR2 SASEGT. V was shortened by 5 bases and J by 2 bases, with 15 bases between the two germline ends. This CDR3 region has 15 residues. The CDR3 loop reads CASSSRVTVNYGYTF. The DNA of the CDR3 is TGTGCCAGCAGTAGCAGGGTCACAGTCAACTATGGCTACACCTTC.

The chain has TRBV28 and TRBJ1-4, with 8 positions matching TRBD1. The germline V gene encodes CDR1 MDHEN and CDR2 SYDVKM. The CDR3 has 13 amino acids. The V and J ends lost 4 bases and 7 bases, in that order; junction bases with no gene match: 2. CDR3 in amino acids: CASSWTGSEKLFF. CDR3 nucleotides: TGTGCCAGCAGTTGGACAGGGAGTGAAAAACTGTTTTTT.

J is TRBJ2-7 and V is TRBV29-1; D is possibly TRBD2 (6 bases). Germline CDR1 SQVTM, CDR2 ANQGSEA. Trimming pared 5 bases from V and 0 bases from J, leaving 14 bases between. The length of the CDR3 is 14 residues. Here the CDR3 DNA reads TGCAGCGTTACTCTCTGGACTAACTCCTACGAGCAGTACTTC. The encoded protein is CSVTLWTNSYEQYF.